These 13 T cell receptor beta chains came from one sample sequenced in a study of breast tumors, draining lymph nodes, adjacent tissues. TCRdb called the multiplex PCR reads again in MiXCR, with one record for every CDR3 protein. This table holds 60,000 to 75,000 distinct CDR3 sequences, approximately 57% found once. Specimen: breast tumor tissue. These receptors were taken from a female donor with breast cancer. Some clones in this sample may be carry-over from other donors' samples.

The V call is TRBV6-1, the J call TRBJ2-7, with no clear D. The CDR3 is 15 residues long. The ends were cut back, 5 bases at V and 1 base at J, with 15 bases in the middle. Germline V CDR1 and CDR2: MNHNS, SASEGT. The CDR3: CASSLPALGSYEQYF. CDR3 nucleotides: TGTGCCAGCAGTCTCCCAGCCCTCGGGTCCTACGAGCAGTACTTC.

The V gene is TRBV5-1, the J gene TRBJ2-7; TRBD2 matches 9 bases. V gave up 1 base and J gave up 6 bases; unmatched junction bases: 5. CDR3 size: 14 residues. The germline gives CDR1 SGHRS, CDR2 YFSETQ. CDR3: CASSLSSGEVEQYF. CDR3 in DNA: TGCGCCAGCAGCTTGTCTAGCGGGGAGGTCGAGCAGTACTTC.

This clonotype was detected ten times or more. The junction differs from germline at one of its ends, possibly a read error. This chain joins TRBV9 and TRBJ1-2; D may be TRBD1 (5 bases). CDR1 SGDLS and CDR2 YYNGEE come from the germline V gene. The CDR3 is 15 amino acids. CDR3 sequence: CASSVSAAGTYGSTF. CDR3 sequence (DNA): TGTGCCAGCAGCGTAAGTGCGGCAGGGACCTATGGCTCCACCTTC.

This clonotype was seen many times. The chain uses TRBV5-4 and TRBJ2-1; D is ambiguous. Trimming took off 0 bases at V and 4 bases at J, with 11 bases between the two ends. Germline assignment: CDR1 SGHNT and CDR2 YYREEE (reference sequence). The CDR3 has 15 residues. The CDR3 nucleotides read TGTGCCAGCAGCTTGGATGAAGGACGGTACAATGAGCAGTTCTTC. It is translated as CASSLDEGRYNEQFF.

This chain connects TRBV19 to TRBJ2-1; 14 bases line up with TRBD2. Germline loops: CDR1 LNHDA, CDR2 SQIVND (reference sequence). This CDR3 has 15 residues. V shed 6 bases and J 8 bases; nucleotides not matched to a gene: 6. CDR3 nucleotide sequence: TGTGCCAGTAGCTTAGGACTAGCGGGAGGTGATGAGCAGTTCTTC. This translates into CASSLGLAGGDEQFF.

At least ten counts were recorded for this clonotype. The chain has TRBV18 and TRBJ2-1; the match to TRBD1 covers 7 bases. The V segment lost 3 bases and the J segment 3 bases; nucleotides outside the gene matches: 5. This CDR3 is 15 amino acids long. Per germline, CDR1 KGHSH and CDR2 LQKENI. The CDR3, as DNA: TGTGCCAGCTCACCTGGACAGGTCAACTACAATGAGCAGTTCTTC. Its translation is CASSPGQVNYNEQFF.

The chain has TRBV2 and TRBJ2-3; 14 bases fit TRBD2. Germline V gene sequence: CDR1 SNHLY, CDR2 FYNNEI. The CDR3 contains 17 residues. Trimming removed 0 bases from V and 5 bases from J; junction bases left unmatched: 4. CDR3 amino acids: CASSEAGTSGGLDTQYF. The CDR3 DNA sequence: TGTGCCAGCAGTGAAGCCGGGACTAGCGGGGGTTTAGATACGCAGTATTTT.

The J gene is TRBJ2-3, the V gene TRBV29-1; 13 bases match TRBD2. CDR3 size: 14 residues. Germline-derived CDR1 and CDR2 are SQVTM and ANQGSEA. Trimming removed 5 bases from V and 5 bases from J; junction bases left unmatched: 4. The DNA for the CDR3 is TGCAGCGTTAGACTAGCGGGGGGAGGAGATACGCAGTATTTT. This translates into CSVRLAGGGDTQYF.

The chain uses TRBV7-2 and TRBJ2-5, with D possibly matching TRBD1 (5 bases). The germline V and J ends were trimmed by 2 bases and 5 bases, with 12 bases remaining between them. This CDR3 is built from 14 residues. Germline loops: CDR1 SGHTA, CDR2 FQGNSA. The CDR3 reads CASSLRGMGETQYF. CDR3 nucleotides: TGTGCCAGCAGCTTAAGGGGTATGGGGGAGACCCAGTACTTC.

This chain joins TRBV6-5 and TRBJ1-4; D possibly corresponds to TRBD1 (6 bases). The V and J ends lost 10 bases and 7 bases respectively, with 19 bases between them. The CDR3 has 14 amino acids. Per the germline V gene, CDR1 is MNHEY and CDR2 is SVGAGI. CDR3 coding DNA: TGTGCCAAAAAACACGGACAGATCCTTGAAAAACTGTTTTTT. This sequence encodes CAKKHGQILEKLFF.

This clonotype has a count of ten or more. The chain uses TRBV20-1 and TRBJ1-2; TRBD1 matches at 7 bases. V shed 4 bases, J shed 8 bases, and the junction held 7 bases outside the gene matches. This CDR3 is 12 amino acids long. CDR1 is DFQATT, CDR2 SNEGSKA, per germline (reference sequence). DNA of the CDR3: TGCAGTGCTACTACAGGGGCAAGGGGCTACACCTTC. Its protein product is CSATTGARGYTF.

This clonotype rates as medium-sized (0.01 to 0.1%). V usage is TRBV20-1 and J usage is TRBJ1-3; D unclear. The CDR3 extends over 15 amino acids. Germline V gives CDR1 DFQATT, CDR2 SNEGSKA (reference sequence). Trimming shortened V by 3 bases and J by 3 bases, and 15 bases separated the two germline ends. This CDR3 reads CSASVARFGGNTIYF. As DNA, the CDR3 is TGCAGTGCTAGTGTTGCAAGATTTGGTGGAAACACCATATATTTT.

The DNA for the CDR3 is TGCAGTGCTAGTATAGTTACGAACACCGGGGAGCTGTTTTTT. It is translated as CSASIVTNTGELFF. This chain uses TRBV20-1 with TRBJ2-2, with no clear D. The germline V gene encodes CDR1 DFQATT and CDR2 SNEGSKA (reference sequence). V was trimmed by 3 bases and J by 0 bases, leaving 8 bases between them. This CDR3 has 14 amino acids.